This TCR beta chain was documented in a study of blood T cells in healthy people across ages. This clonotype was observed at least ten times. A second about 6 to 12 cycle PCR used barcoded and J-beta primers. TCRdb independently ran MiXCR on the 5' RACE reads; one entry per CDR3 protein. This repertoire shows 1,100,000 or so distinct CDR3 sequences, under 45% found once; its top ten account for around 18%. Trimming shortened V by 6 bases and J by 2 bases, and 8 bases separated the two germline ends. The CDR3 spans 14 residues. This TCR was sampled from a woman aged 55-69 years in good health. Sequencing used blood. This chain uses TRBV12-3 or TRBV12-4 with TRBJ2-6; D is ambiguous. As DNA, the CDR3 is TGTGCCAGCAGGGGCCGGGCTGGGGCCAACGTCCTGACTTTC. Protein sequence: CASRGRAGANVLTF.